This T cell receptor (beta chain) is from a study of CD8+ T cells in alopecia areata. This clone has a single count. The germline CDR1 and CDR2 sequences are GTSNPN and SVGIG (reference sequence). J was trimmed by 5 bases and V by 8 bases; bases with no gene match: 10. The CDR3 extends over 13 amino acids. As for treatment: oral pan-JAK inhibitor, 5-10 mg twice daily. It was cDNA, reverse transcribed from extracted RNA, that served as the sequencing template. Method: immunoSEQ multiplex PCR; TCRdb's copy keeps in-frame clones and lacks some. The sample has about 210,000 clones; about 57% are singletons.

This material consisted of CD4+ T cells sorted from blood, taken at week 4, from a patient treated with tofacitinib. The V call is TRBV30, the J call TRBJ2-3; 7 bases match TRBD2. The TCR sequence derives from a human donor with alopecia areata. The CDR3 nucleotides are TGTGCCCGGTCCGGGACTACGGAAGATACGCAGTATTTT. It codes for CARSGTTEDTQYF. Full variable domain (rest looked up from reference TRBV30 and TRBJ2-3): SQTIHQWPATLVQPVGSPLSLECTVEGTSNPNLYWYRQAAGRGLQLLFYSVGIGQISSEVPQNLSASRPQDRQFILSSKKLLLSDSGFYLCARSGTTEDTQYFGPGTRLTVL.